The clone carrying this T cell receptor (beta chain) has only one observation. These data belong to a study of shared T cell receptors in the human thymus. The CDR3 spans 12 residues. V was shortened by 5 bases and J by 1 base, with 5 bases between the two germline ends. Germline V lookup: CDR1 WNHNN, CDR2 SYGVQD (reference sequence). The method was immunoSEQ multiplex PCR; TCRdb's version includes in-frame clones alone and lacks a portion of them. The sample lists approximately 580,000 clones, 75% to 80% seen once, with approximately 0.013% in the top ten. The same sample was also used in a study of human thymus T cells. That source notes: From resections taken during corrective heart surgery, the thymus tissue was obtained. In thymic and blood repertoires alike, V and J usage looked biased. What related research reported was that thymic repertoires overlapped highly among unrelated individuals.

The sequenced sample consisted of thymocytes. The receptor comes from a boy under two years old with a congenital heart defect. The genes are TRBV10-1 and TRBJ1-1; D remains ambiguous. CDR3: CASSSRNTEAFF. The CDR3 nucleotides read TGCGCCAGCAGTTCCAGGAACACTGAAGCTTTCTTT.